The entry that follows covers one T cell receptor (beta chain) sequence. The antigen this receptor binds is unknown. There are no base qualities to consult, and no much larger clone falls within one base. The CDR3 covers 11 residues, taking in both the cysteine and the phenylalanine. The DNA shown is the 33-base CDR3, in frame from base 1. Relative to germline, V is 0 bases shorter and J is 14 bases shorter, with 10 bases between their ends. CDR1 and CDR2, per the germline V gene, are SGHRS and YFSETQ. Inclusion was restricted to participants for whom at least one PBMC sample before ART initiation and at least two post-ART samples were available. Every participant with HIV received treatment in the United States of America. Before DNA extraction, cryopreserved samples of about 0.9-11 million PBMC were thawed and then washed. At the time of the earliest PBMC sample, participants with HIV were aged between 23 and 54 years. Each participant contributed PBMC samples from 1-4 timepoints before ART initiation and 2-8 timepoints after ART initiation, with a median of 7 samples. For every participant, serial HIV viral load, CD4+ T-cell count, ART history and demographic data were obtained. A Qiagen kit on a QIAcube was used to extract genomic DNA from unsorted PBMC, with samples processed in batches of 12.

The data originate from a study of long-term antiretroviral therapy in people with HIV (dated by TCRdb to 2022 to 2024). As for the study more broadly: The earliest samples were collected roughly a decade before the 2015 WHO recommendation for immediate ART, at a time when ART was usually postponed until CD4 counts fell. A total of roughly 200 cryopreserved PBMC samples were contributed to the cohort by 30 adults with confirmed HIV infection, with samples collected serially over a mean of roughly six years (range 1-12). No cross-contamination during QIAcube processing was seen in test extractions of a monoclonal T-cell line run alongside 33 polyclonal samples. This retrospective serial study examined whether starting ART and sustained HIV suppression were associated with changes in the composition and diversity of the TRB repertoire in peripheral blood. Among the 25 to 35 participants with HIV, eleven were female.

Sequencing of the TRB variable region was done with the immunoSEQ hsTCRB v3.0 assay at survey level resolution. A depth of 40,000-50,000 T-cell genomes per sample was targeted for TRB sequencing. An Illumina MiSeq with a v3 150-cycle kit was used to sequence the pooled TRB libraries. The original methods were these. Repertoire analysis was run in R within a reproducible Nextflow workflow that covered QC, data transformation and analysis. LymphoSeq2, an R package for AIRR-Seq data exploration, was used to implement custom analyses. A handful of samples that yielded fewer than 5000 total TRB sequences were excluded, so that 150 to 200 HIV repertoires were analyzed. Among the roughly 190 retained HIV repertoires, 59 were collected before ART initiation and roughly 130 after ART initiation. Each repertoire was downsampled to 5000 TRB nucleotide sequences, and summary statistics were averaged across 100 downsampling iterations. The analysis kept only TRB sequences whose CDR3 regions were at least seven amino acids long. A Shannon entropy-derived clonality score and the Gini coefficient were used to measure diversity. In repertoire networks, the top 5000 CDR3 amino acid sequences were linked whenever an edit distance of one separated two sequences. GLIPH2 predicted antigen specificity groups and MHC restriction for TRB CDR3 amino acid sequences. To flag known associations with CMV, EBV, HIV or tissue antigens, CDR3 amino acid sequences were compared against VDJdb and McPAS-TCR. Pre-ART, post-ART and control groups were compared with Wilcoxon signed-rank tests and Holm-Bonferroni correction. Not all clones reach the TCRdb copy of this immuneACCESS table, which keeps in-frame sequences only. Checked studies attribute under half of the gap to unresolved V genes and leave the rest unexplained. V, J and clone size were drawn from that table, and D and trimming were deduced from the DNA. The sample table records about 35,000 clones; around 79% of these occur just once. Jointly, the top ten make up 3% to 3.5% of the sample.

The paper as a whole reports these results and caveats: Because pre-ART samples had limited cell numbers, unsorted PBMC were profiled rather than sorted CD4+ and CD8+ T cells. Limited PBMC availability meant only the TCR beta chain was sequenced, without alpha chain pairing. HIV repertoires had narrower CDR3 length ranges than controls, and the network structure suggested an antigen-experienced repertoire that shifted only slightly toward naive after ART. The samples span the years 2004 to 2017, and the ART regimens used may be less effective than current regimens. Expanded TRB clones identified before ART initiation dominated the repertoire at all time points, although this dominance fluctuated and declined in many PLHIV after ART. Starting ART was linked to a significant rise in TRB diversity, yet even after long-term ART the diversity remained significantly lower than in transplant donor controls. Inferences about post-ART repertoire changes were limited because no data were available on ART adherence, viral resistance or therapy changes.

The origin of this receptor is a man aged 50 to 59 with HIV. The chain was built from TRBV5-1 and TRBJ2-3, and possibly TRBD1, on 6 matching bases. Sequenced here: unsorted PBMCs, sampled 3 years after starting antiretroviral therapy. CDR3 protein: CASSLARDMYF. Here is the DNA: TGCGCCAGCAGCTTGGCCCGGGACATGTATTTT. Joined to the reference TRBV5-1 and TRBJ2-3 proteins, this CDR3 gives the full variable domain: KAGVTQTPRYLIKTRGQQVTLSCSPISGHRSVSWYQQTPGQGLQFLFEYFSETQRNKGNFPGRFSGRQFSNSRSEMNVSTLELGDSALYLCASSLARDMYFGPGTRLTVL.